Each of the 3 T cell receptor beta chains below was sequenced from the same sample in a study of patients and donors after allogeneic stem cell transplantation. TCRdb passed the RT-PCR reads through MiXCR, listing each CDR3 protein once. This sample has fewer than 500,000 distinct CDR3 sequences, with about a sixth found just once. The sequenced material came from blood, either unsorted or a sorted T cell fraction (not recorded which). The receptors here all came from a human donor who was either an allogeneic HSCT recipient or a stem cell or donor lymphocyte infusion donor (not recorded which). It is not recorded whose cells these are; they may come from a transplant donor.

A few counts support this clonotype. The chain is built from TRBV12-3 or TRBV12-4 and TRBJ2-1; TRBD2 matches at 9 bases. CDR3 size: 15 residues. The V segment lost 5 bases and the J segment 9 bases; nucleotides outside the gene matches: 11. The CDR3 coding sequence is TGTGCCAGCAGTCCCTCCGGGACTAGCCTGGCTGAGCAGTTCTTC. Translated: CASSPSGTSLAEQFF.

The gene calls are TRBV15 and TRBJ1-1; D gene uncertain. Germline V gene data show CDR1 as LNHNV and CDR2 as YYDKDF (reference sequence). V was cut by 0 bases and J by 1 base, with 12 bases left in between. The CDR3 contains 16 residues. CDR3 bases: TGTGCCACCAGCAGAGATATGATGGCGGCGAACACTGAAGCTTTCTTT. This sequence encodes CATSRDMMAANTEAFF.

The chain has TRBV10-3 and TRBJ2-1, with TRBD2 matching 14 bases. Trimming took 5 bases from V and 7 from J; bases not matched to a gene: 13. CDR3 length equals 18 residues. Germline CDR1 is ENHRY and CDR2 is SYGVKD. The CDR3 protein is CAISIFPPGLAGENEQFF. As DNA, the CDR3 is TGTGCCATCAGTATTTTTCCTCCGGGACTAGCGGGGGAAAATGAGCAGTTCTTC.